A selection of T cell receptor beta chains follows, all from one sample in a study of PD-1 blockade in classical Hodgkin lymphoma. Only in-frame clones appear in the TCRdb table, and some are missing; sequencing was by immunoSEQ multiplex PCR. The repertoire consists of about 27,000 clones, with 85% to 90% occurring once and the leading ten covering roughly 6.3%. Specimen: CD8+ T cells from blood, collected at baseline. The receptors were sampled from a human donor with classical Hodgkin lymphoma. CDR3s include the opening cysteine and the closing phenylalanine or tryptophan.

V: TRBV10-3
J: TRBJ2-4
CDR3: CAISPGLTLAKNIQYF

V: TRBV27
J: TRBJ2-1
CDR3: CASSLSTSGRANEQFF

V: TRBV4-1
J: TRBJ2-1
CDR3: CASSQETLAVTYNEQFF

V: TRBV28
J: TRBJ1-1
CDR3: CASRIPTGFRTEAFF

V: TRBV5-1
J: TRBJ2-7
CDR3: CASSPAGGSSYEQYF

V: TRBV28
J: TRBJ2-7
CDR3: CASSYEGGTYEQYF

V: TRBV27
J: TRBJ1-1
CDR3: CASSRMNTEAFF

V: TRBV30
J: TRBJ1-5
CDR3: CAWTVRGGNQPQHF

V: TRBV6-4
J: TRBJ2-1
CDR3: CATAIGTGLNEQFF

V: TRBV29-1
J: TRBJ2-1
CDR3: CSVEVGLENEQFF

V: TRBV6-5
J: TRBJ2-4
CDR3: CASSRGQLGVNIQYF

V: TRBV2
J: TRBJ2-2
CDR3: CASSPPGTGGSGELFF

V: TRBV28
J: TRBJ2-5
CDR3: CASSLSSNQETQYF

V: TRBV7-8
J: TRBJ2-2
CDR3: CASSQSGRATGELFF

V: TRBV10-1
J: TRBJ2-7
CDR3: CASRPREPGLPYEQYF

V: TRBV7-9
J: TRBJ1-2
CDR3: CASSLFQGSSYGYTF

V: TRBV28
J: TRBJ1-2
CDR3: CASSPAPTGLYGYTF

V: TRBV7-8
J: TRBJ2-7
CDR3: CASSSTLGTSGYEQYF

V: TRBV7-8
J: TRBJ1-1
CDR3: CASSLRGTGNTEAFF

V: TRBV7-9
J: TRBJ2-2
CDR3: CASSSPGLERAGELFF

V: TRBV9
J: TRBJ2-1
CDR3: CASSVAGAYNEQFF

V: TRBV9
J: TRBJ1-5
CDR3: CASSVAGNSNQPQHF

V: TRBV27
J: TRBJ2-7
CDR3: CASSFLGGAVPGREQYF

V: TRBV7-3
J: TRBJ1-3
CDR3: CASSLPTWASGNTIYF

V: TRBV13
J: TRBJ1-2
CDR3: CASTDNYGYTF

V: TRBV7-9
J: TRBJ1-6
CDR3: CASSLGGGVDSPLHF

V: TRBV7-8
J: TRBJ2-7
CDR3: CASRGMPASYEQYF

V: TRBV29-1
J: TRBJ2-4
CDR3: CSPGERDSTFF

V: TRBV7-8
J: TRBJ1-3
CDR3: CASSAGGALGNTIYF

V: TRBV27
J: TRBJ2-7
CDR3: CASSPPAGFRNEQYF

V: TRBV28
J: TRBJ2-7
CDR3: CASNLSGTSLLYEQYF

V: TRBV6-5
J: TRBJ1-2
CDR3: CASKYDRESYGYTF

V: TRBV7-9
J: TRBJ1-1
CDR3: CASSPQLGNTEAFF

V: TRBV27
J: TRBJ2-1
CDR3: CASSYPGAHNEQFF

V: TRBV19
J: TRBJ2-7
CDR3: CASSFNYEQYF

V: TRBV7-9
J: TRBJ2-7
CDR3: CASSTGLAKSYEQYF

V: TRBV28
J: TRBJ2-2
CDR3: CASSLVSGSFLSGELFF

V: TRBV23-1
J: TRBJ2-7
CDR3: CASTGAFGGGIYEQYF

V: TRBV27
J: TRBJ2-7
CDR3: CASSLLRDSTYEQYF

V: TRBV10-2
J: TRBJ2-3
CDR3: CASSELPITSGRADTQYF

V: TRBV27
J: TRBJ2-3
CDR3: CASSLWGEGRGTQYF

V: TRBV5-4
J: TRBJ2-7
CDR3: CASSLYRGASYEQYF

V: TRBV19
J: TRBJ2-7
CDR3: CASSIGTPYEQYF

V: TRBV25-1
J: TRBJ2-7
CDR3: CASSYGSTYEQYF

V: TRBV6-1
J: TRBJ2-7
CDR3: CASIVLNRYEQYF

V: TRBV27
J: TRBJ2-7
CDR3: CASSLDLREQYF

V: TRBV7-9
J: TRBJ2-7
CDR3: CASSLPNLGGAKGYEQYF

V: TRBV28
J: TRBJ2-7
CDR3: CASDSTGDSILEQYF

V: TRBV7-9
J: TRBJ2-2
CDR3: CASSLLATGELFF

V: TRBV14
J: TRBJ2-7
CDR3: CASSQAFAGGVEQYF

V: TRBV4-1
J: TRBJ2-7
CDR3: CASSQVNGYEQYF

V: TRBV7-9
J: TRBJ2-5
CDR3: CASSLGGLLFETQYF

V: TRBV28
J: TRBJ2-7
CDR3: CASSLLESSYEQYF

V: TRBV5-4
J: TRBJ2-3
CDR3: CASSFDLAGERDTQYF

V: TRBV27
J: TRBJ2-5
CDR3: CASNPGLAVQETQYF

V: TRBV7-9
J: TRBJ2-2
CDR3: CASRPPLRDTTGELFF

V: TRBV10-1
J: TRBJ1-3
CDR3: CASNAVHSSGNTIYF

V: TRBV4-2
J: TRBJ2-6
CDR3: CASSLNGVSGANVLTF

V: TRBV5-5
J: TRBJ1-1
CDR3: CASSLEYRMYTEAFF